These T cell receptor beta chains were read from a single sample in a study of cytomegalovirus exposure and HLA in healthy donors. TCRdb's copy holds only in-frame clones and misses some; the assay was immunoSEQ multiplex PCR. The sample shows about 180,000 clones, roughly 79% of them seen only once. The sequencing input was PBMCs. The receptors stem from a woman aged 50 to 60 in good health and CMV-seropositive. Both conserved end residues are part of each CDR3. Fields, in order: V gene, clone size, J gene, D gene, CDR3 DNA, CDR3 protein. A D gene is named only where the DNA matches it firmly. Not every row has a clone size; where given, it reads once, few, many or a size class.

v_call: TRBV15; clone_size: .; j_call: TRBJ2-2; d_call: TRBD2; cdr3_nt: TGTGCCACCACCGGGAGCGGGGGGACCACCGGGGAGCTGTTTTTT; cdr3_aa: CATTGSGGTTGELFF
v_call: TRBV20-1; clone_size: few; j_call: TRBJ2-7; d_call: .; cdr3_nt: TGCAGTGCCTTGGACAGCTACGAGCAGTACTTC; cdr3_aa: CSALDSYEQYF
v_call: TRBV29-1; clone_size: .; j_call: TRBJ2-7; d_call: TRBD1; cdr3_nt: TGCAGCGTTGACAAGCCAGGGGGCGAAGAGCAGTACTTC; cdr3_aa: CSVDKPGGEEQYF
v_call: TRBV4-3; clone_size: .; j_call: TRBJ2-1; d_call: TRBD1; cdr3_nt: TGCGCCAGCAGCCAAGATCCGCAGGGGGTTCTGAATGAGCAGTTCTTC; cdr3_aa: CASSQDPQGVLNEQFF
v_call: TRBV6-1; clone_size: .; j_call: TRBJ2-1; d_call: .; cdr3_nt: TGTGCCAGCAGATTAGGGGGAGAGGCCGATGAGCAGTTCTTC; cdr3_aa: CASRLGGEADEQFF
v_call: TRBV28; clone_size: .; j_call: TRBJ2-2; d_call: TRBD1; cdr3_nt: TGTGCCAGCACAGTACGGACAGGGGGTGTCGGGGAGCTGTTTTTT; cdr3_aa: CASTVRTGGVGELFF
v_call: TRBV29-1; clone_size: .; j_call: TRBJ2-7; d_call: TRBD2; cdr3_nt: TGCAGCGTCGTCGGGCGCAGGACTAGCGGGAGCTCCTACGAGCAGTACTTC; cdr3_aa: CSVVGRRTSGSSYEQYF
v_call: TRBV9; clone_size: .; j_call: TRBJ2-7; d_call: TRBD2; cdr3_nt: TGTGCCAGCAGCGTAAAGGGGACTAGCGGAGGTTACGAGCAGTACTTC; cdr3_aa: CASSVKGTSGGYEQYF
v_call: TRBV2; clone_size: .; j_call: TRBJ2-3; d_call: TRBD1; cdr3_nt: TGTGCCAGCAGACCGGGACAGGGCTCAGATACGCAGTATTTT; cdr3_aa: CASRPGQGSDTQYF
v_call: TRBV2; clone_size: few; j_call: TRBJ2-2; d_call: TRBD2; cdr3_nt: TGTGCCAGCAGTGAACGCCGTTGGACTAGCGGGAGACCCACCGGGGAGCTGTTTTTT; cdr3_aa: CASSERRWTSGRPTGELFF
v_call: TRBV18; clone_size: .; j_call: TRBJ2-7; d_call: .; cdr3_nt: TGTGCCAGCTCACCACAGGGAGTCGAGCAGTACTTC; cdr3_aa: CASSPQGVEQYF
v_call: TRBV23-1; clone_size: few; j_call: TRBJ2-2; d_call: TRBD2; cdr3_nt: TGCGCCAGCAGGGGACAGGTGGGACTAGCGGGGTTCACCGGGGAGCTGTTTTTT; cdr3_aa: CASRGQVGLAGFTGELFF
v_call: TRBV9; clone_size: .; j_call: TRBJ2-1; d_call: TRBD2; cdr3_nt: TGTGCCAGCAGCGGGACTAGCGGGATGCCGCGGAGGGGGAATGAGCAGTTCTTC; cdr3_aa: CASSGTSGMPRRGNEQFF
v_call: TRBV28; clone_size: few; j_call: TRBJ2-7; d_call: .; cdr3_nt: TGTGCCAGCAGTTTAGGAAACGGGAGAGACGAGCAGTACTTC; cdr3_aa: CASSLGNGRDEQYF
v_call: TRBV7-9; clone_size: .; j_call: TRBJ2-1; d_call: .; cdr3_nt: TGTGCCAGCAGCTTAGCGGGAGGAAAAAATGAGCAGTTCTTC; cdr3_aa: CASSLAGGKNEQFF
v_call: TRBV6-4; clone_size: .; j_call: TRBJ2-1; d_call: TRBD2; cdr3_nt: TGTGCCAGCAGTGACAGGGCTAGCGGGATCCCCTACAATGAGCAGTTCTTC; cdr3_aa: CASSDRASGIPYNEQFF
v_call: TRBV19; clone_size: .; j_call: TRBJ2-4; d_call: .; cdr3_nt: TGTGCCAGTAGTATTGCCGGTCCCAAAAACATTCAGTACTTC; cdr3_aa: CASSIAGPKNIQYF
v_call: TRBV6-5; clone_size: .; j_call: TRBJ1-6; d_call: TRBD1; cdr3_nt: TGTGCCAGCGTTACCAGGGACAGGGGAGACTCACCCCTCCACTTT; cdr3_aa: CASVTRDRGDSPLHF
v_call: TRBV5-4; clone_size: .; j_call: TRBJ1-5; d_call: .; cdr3_nt: TGTGCCAGCAGCTTGGACGACGGGGGGCCCCAGCATTTT; cdr3_aa: CASSLDDGGPQHF
v_call: TRBV6-1; clone_size: .; j_call: TRBJ1-1; d_call: .; cdr3_nt: TGTGCCAGCAGGGACACCACTGAAGCTTTCTTT; cdr3_aa: CASRDTTEAFF
v_call: TRBV5-1; clone_size: .; j_call: TRBJ1-1; d_call: .; cdr3_nt: TGCGCCAGCAGGGAGGGCACTGAAGCTTTCTTT; cdr3_aa: CASREGTEAFF
v_call: TRBV13; clone_size: few; j_call: TRBJ2-5; d_call: TRBD2; cdr3_nt: TGTGCCAGCAGCTTAAGTTTACCTCCACTAGCGGGGAATCAAGAGACCCAGTACTTC; cdr3_aa: CASSLSLPPLAGNQETQYF
v_call: TRBV5-4; clone_size: .; j_call: TRBJ1-4; d_call: .; cdr3_nt: TGTGCCAGCAGCTTGGGCCAGGGGTCCTTGGCTGAAAAACTGTTTTTT; cdr3_aa: CASSLGQGSLAEKLFF
v_call: TRBV27; clone_size: .; j_call: TRBJ1-2; d_call: TRBD1; cdr3_nt: TGTGCCAGCAGTTACGGACAGGGGGCAGACTATGGCTACACCTTC; cdr3_aa: CASSYGQGADYGYTF
v_call: TRBV27; clone_size: few; j_call: TRBJ2-1; d_call: .; cdr3_nt: TGTGCCAGCAGTGTCCTGGAGGACAATGAGCAGTTCTTC; cdr3_aa: CASSVLEDNEQFF
v_call: TRBV4-3; clone_size: .; j_call: TRBJ2-3; d_call: .; cdr3_nt: TGCGCCAGCAGCCAAGATGTCCTCCGCGGGACGGGCACAGATACGCAGTATTTT; cdr3_aa: CASSQDVLRGTGTDTQYF
v_call: TRBV2; clone_size: .; j_call: TRBJ2-6; d_call: .; cdr3_nt: TGTGCCAGCAGTGGGAGAGGGGGAACCGGGGCCAACGTCCTGACTTTC; cdr3_aa: CASSGRGGTGANVLTF
v_call: TRBV18; clone_size: .; j_call: TRBJ1-2; d_call: .; cdr3_nt: TGTGCCAGCTCACCGGAGTCCTCCTGGGGCTACACCTTC; cdr3_aa: CASSPESSWGYTF
v_call: TRBV7-2; clone_size: .; j_call: TRBJ2-7; d_call: TRBD2; cdr3_nt: TGTGCCAGCAGCTTAGGGGGAGGGACTGTAGCCTACGAGCAGTACTTC; cdr3_aa: CASSLGGGTVAYEQYF
v_call: TRBV13; clone_size: .; j_call: TRBJ2-1; d_call: TRBD1; cdr3_nt: TGTGCCAGCAGCTCGTCGGGACAGTACAATGAGCAGTTCTTC; cdr3_aa: CASSSSGQYNEQFF
v_call: TRBV18; clone_size: .; j_call: TRBJ2-1; d_call: .; cdr3_nt: TGTGCCAGCTCACCAAGCGGCGGGGCCTCCTACAATGAGCAGTTCTTC; cdr3_aa: CASSPSGGASYNEQFF
v_call: TRBV7-9; clone_size: .; j_call: TRBJ1-4; d_call: TRBD1; cdr3_nt: TGTGCCAGCAGCCCGCCAACAGGGGGGAATGAAAAACTGTTTTTT; cdr3_aa: CASSPPTGGNEKLFF
v_call: TRBV20-1; clone_size: .; j_call: TRBJ2-5; d_call: .; cdr3_nt: TGCAGTGCTGGACAGCAAGAGACCCAGTACTTC; cdr3_aa: CSAGQQETQYF
v_call: TRBV7-3; clone_size: .; j_call: TRBJ2-5; d_call: .; cdr3_nt: TGTGCCAGCAGCGGAGGGCCAGGGGAGACCCAGTACTTC; cdr3_aa: CASSGGPGETQYF
v_call: TRBV28; clone_size: .; j_call: TRBJ1-1; d_call: TRBD1; cdr3_nt: TGTGCCAGCAGGTCGACAGGGAACGTGGACACTGAAGCTTTCTTT; cdr3_aa: CASRSTGNVDTEAFF
v_call: TRBV29-1; clone_size: .; j_call: TRBJ1-2; d_call: .; cdr3_nt: TGCAGCGTTGAATACAGGGATAACTATGGCTACACCTTC; cdr3_aa: CSVEYRDNYGYTF
v_call: TRBV6-6; clone_size: .; j_call: TRBJ1-2; d_call: TRBD1; cdr3_nt: TGTGCCAGCAGTTACCGAGAGACAGGGGAAGGCTACACCTTC; cdr3_aa: CASSYRETGEGYTF
v_call: TRBV5-1; clone_size: .; j_call: TRBJ1-1; d_call: .; cdr3_nt: TGCGCCAGCAGCCTCCCTGGACAGCTGAACACTGAAGCTTTCTTT; cdr3_aa: CASSLPGQLNTEAFF
v_call: TRBV7-2; clone_size: .; j_call: TRBJ2-7; d_call: .; cdr3_nt: TGTGCCAGCAGCTTTAACAGGGAGACCTACGAGCAGTACTTC; cdr3_aa: CASSFNRETYEQYF
v_call: TRBV27; clone_size: .; j_call: TRBJ2-1; d_call: TRBD2; cdr3_nt: TGTGCCAGCAGGGGCCTAGCGGGCCGGGGGGAGCAGTTCTTC; cdr3_aa: CASRGLAGRGEQFF
v_call: TRBV30; clone_size: .; j_call: TRBJ2-1; d_call: TRBD2; cdr3_nt: TGTGCCTGGAGCCATTTAGCGGGGAGCTCCTACAATGAGCAGTTCTTC; cdr3_aa: CAWSHLAGSSYNEQFF
v_call: TRBV4-1; clone_size: .; j_call: TRBJ1-2; d_call: .; cdr3_nt: TGCGCCAGCAGCCAAGTCATCCGGGTGGTTGGTAACTATGGCTACACCTTC; cdr3_aa: CASSQVIRVVGNYGYTF
v_call: TRBV2; clone_size: .; j_call: TRBJ2-7; d_call: .; cdr3_nt: TGTGCCAGCAGGGGGGGACCGGGCGGGGTTCGGGAGCAGTACTTC; cdr3_aa: CASRGGPGGVREQYF
v_call: TRBV2; clone_size: .; j_call: TRBJ1-1; d_call: .; cdr3_nt: TGTGCCAGCAACCTCGACCCAACCGGGGCTGAAGCTTTCTTT; cdr3_aa: CASNLDPTGAEAFF
v_call: TRBV6-5; clone_size: .; j_call: TRBJ2-7; d_call: .; cdr3_nt: TGTGCCAGCACCGTTCCAGGGTCATTACACGAGCAGTGCTTC; cdr3_aa: CASTVPGSLHEQCF
v_call: TRBV19; clone_size: .; j_call: TRBJ1-2; d_call: TRBD1; cdr3_nt: TGTGCCAGTACCCTCCGCGACAGGGCACTTTATGGCTACACCTTC; cdr3_aa: CASTLRDRALYGYTF
v_call: TRBV11-1; clone_size: once; j_call: TRBJ2-6; d_call: TRBD2; cdr3_nt: TGTGCCAGCAGCCATGGGACTACCGTCTCTGGGGCCAACGGCCTGACTTTC; cdr3_aa: CASSHGTTVSGANGLTF
v_call: TRBV5-1; clone_size: .; j_call: TRBJ1-1; d_call: .; cdr3_nt: TGCGCCAGCAGCTTGGGGCCAGACACTGAAGCTTTCTTT; cdr3_aa: CASSLGPDTEAFF
v_call: TRBV25-1; clone_size: .; j_call: TRBJ1-1; d_call: .; cdr3_nt: TGTGCCAGCGTAGCACCGACAGGCATAAACACTGAAGCTTTCTTT; cdr3_aa: CASVAPTGINTEAFF
v_call: TRBV11-3; clone_size: .; j_call: TRBJ2-1; d_call: TRBD2; cdr3_nt: TGTGCCAGCAGCTTAGATGGGGGGGGCAATGAGCAGTTCTTC; cdr3_aa: CASSLDGGGNEQFF
v_call: TRBV5-4; clone_size: .; j_call: TRBJ2-7; d_call: TRBD1; cdr3_nt: TGTGCCAGCAGCTTGGACAGGGGAGACGAGCAGTACTTC; cdr3_aa: CASSLDRGDEQYF
v_call: TRBV5-1; clone_size: .; j_call: TRBJ2-2; d_call: TRBD2; cdr3_nt: TGCGCCAGCAGTCCTAGCGGGGGGCCCGGGGAGCTGTTTTTT; cdr3_aa: CASSPSGGPGELFF
v_call: TRBV5-1; clone_size: .; j_call: TRBJ2-7; d_call: .; cdr3_nt: TGCGCCAGCAGCGGTAGACGGTCGGGGGACGAGCAGTACTTC; cdr3_aa: CASSGRRSGDEQYF
v_call: TRBV27; clone_size: .; j_call: TRBJ2-7; d_call: .; cdr3_nt: TGTGCCAGCAGGGGGACTGAATTGGAGCAGTACTTC; cdr3_aa: CASRGTELEQYF